This T cell receptor beta chain was identified in a study of cytomegalovirus exposure and HLA in healthy donors (dated by TCRdb to 2016 to 2017). Regarding the complete study: An earlier analysis of some 620 of the donors reported 250 to 350 Gb of sequence data and 117 million unique TCR beta sequences obtained from around 190 million T cells. A later genetic analysis took genome-wide SNP genotypes for about three fifths of the 666 donors and used that subset as a discovery cohort. Among 398 genotyped donors of the cohort, an average of roughly 240,000 unique TCR beta nucleotide sequences were sequenced per donor, roughly 20% of them non-productive. All discovery cohort repertoires had been generated using a single sequencing platform. The study combined high-throughput TCR immunosequencing, statistical association of individual TCRs with disease status, and machine learning to predict cytomegalovirus infection status. Of the 350 to 400 genotyped donors, roughly 85% fell in the genetic ancestry cluster associated with self-reported Caucasian donors. Typing coverage differed by locus: A, B, C, DRB1 and DQB1 were typed in roughly 620-630 donors, DQA1 in approximately 520, DPA1 in around 610, and DPB1 in around 490. The study aimed to test whether cataloging public T cell receptors could reveal signatures of past pathogen exposure. Donor age, sex, ethnicity and CMV serostatus were collected together with the repertoire data. Class I and class II HLA loci were covered by the typing at four-digit resolution. Roughly 5 DR-DQ haplotypes were handled as single units for association and clustering, since linkage in the cohort was strong. An earlier analysis of 587 of the donors applied high-throughput TCR beta sequencing to assess whether each TCR beta V gene segment acted as functional or pseudogenic. In a later analysis, previously published TCR beta repertoires from several hundred donors were re-analyzed and high-resolution HLA genotyping was added so that TCR occurrence patterns could be studied. The study profiled the T cell repertoires of under 850 subjects by immunosequencing and related them to cytomegalovirus serostatus. A separate validation cohort of 100 to 150 different subjects was used in addition to the roughly 700-subject first cohort. Approximately 300 gigabases of sequencing data and tens of millions of unique TCR sequences were included in an early release covering under 650 HLA-typed donors. Rather than using new phenotypic data, the later analysis identified candidate immune exposures from TCR beta sequences and from how often those sequences occurred across donors. General findings and caveats noted by the study authors: Sequencing depth was assumed to be roughly uniform across donors in the presence/absence analyses, though that assumption may not hold. A later genetic analysis reported fewer N-insertions in productive TCRs among donors in an Asian-associated ancestry cluster than the approximately 700-donor mean. An earlier analysis of some 590 of the donors showed that most TCR beta V segments appeared in productive rearrangements either about 87% or about 30% of the time, which broadly matched IMGT annotations. Strong co-occurrence of HLA alleles, especially DR and DQ, made assigning TCR associations to individual alleles difficult. In this cohort, only TCR beta chains were sequenced, and detectable features were limited by the absence of alpha or paired-chain data. A further reported finding was that TCR beta sequences accurately predicted the HLA-A and HLA-B alleles for most subjects in the first cohort. Some 15 rarely observed V segments, including chromosome 9 orphons, were excluded from the earlier analysis of approximately 500 of the donors because counts were too low. In a later analysis, the rate of TCR association differed among HLA loci, with DRB1 alleles having the most associated TCRs and HLA-C alleles having the fewest. Because HLA typing was missing for some donors at each locus, association tests included only the typed subset. Correlated functional status among segregating V segments might be attributable to linkage disequilibrium, but an unknown experimental factor could not be ruled out. Some IMGT-functional V segments, including TRBV6-2 and TRBV6-3, could not be told apart with the 87-base-pair reads, so those segments were excluded. In a later analysis, 16,951 TCR beta sequences were associated with specific HLA alleles at a false discovery rate of 0.05. A group of highly shared sequence variants was considered likely to be a technical artifact of the sequencing pipeline. The study gave a list of 150 to 200 TCR beta chains associated with cytomegalovirus. Across donors, most TCR sequences were observed very rarely, whereas some public TCRs were present in many individuals. In a later genetic analysis, a missense DCLRE1C variant was associated with V-gene and J-gene trimming of TCR beta chains, and the association was replicated in an independent cohort. Immune exposure information for the cohort was limited to CMV serostatus. According to the authors, the approach could potentially be generalized to other disease states and immunological phenotypes. A later analysis found that HLA-associated TCR beta chains were more clonally expanded and had lower generation probabilities than equally common non-associated chains. In a later analysis, most CMV-associated TCR beta chains were found to appear HLA-restricted, with HLA associations seemingly driven largely by CMV exposure. In a later analysis, several top co-occurrence clusters were reported to appear linked to parvovirus B19, influenza, CMV and Epstein-Barr virus. Cytomegalovirus status was reported to be diagnosed by the classifier with high specificity and sensitivity in both the original and validation cohorts. A few of the identified cytomegalovirus-associated TCR beta chains were confirmed in vitro to be specific for cytomegalovirus antigens.

At the junction V is shortened by 7 bases and J by 4 bases, with 19 bases in between. Based on the germline V gene, the CDR1 and CDR2 sequences are MNHNS and SASEGT. There are 15 amino acids in the CDR3, from cysteine to phenylalanine inclusive. CDR3 DNA only is kept here, 45 bases in frame from base 1. Worth noting for this clone: Which antigen it targets is not known. The sample holds no much larger clone one base away, and base qualities are not on file.

In total, approximately 690 healthy bone marrow donors made up the cohort. Cohort members were all nominally healthy when sampled, although unrecorded immune exposures were likely present. The donor tested CMV seropositive, placing the donor among the 289 seropositive members of the cohort. Each donor provided a peripheral blood sample, and peripheral blood mononuclear cells were used for TCR beta sequencing. Genomic DNA extraction from the blood cell samples was performed with the Qiagen DNeasy Blood Extraction Kit. Library preparation employed the immunoSEQ multiplex PCR assay. For the multiplex PCR, a mixture combining 60 forward primers for TCR Vbeta segments and 13 reverse primers for TCR Jbeta segments was used. Amplification of the CDR3 region of rearranged TCR beta genes was performed with a multiplex PCR assay on genomic DNA. The amplified TCR beta libraries were sequenced on the Illumina HiSeq System as 87-base-pair reads. The source study handled its data this way. Across the roughly 670 repertoires, a later analysis counted 80 million or so unique TCR beta chains, approximately 10 million of which were shared by at least two donors. Raw reads were error-corrected and collapsed into unique sequences with a nearest-neighbor algorithm that merged closely related sequences to remove PCR and sequencing errors. CDR3 sequences were aligned to IMGT reference sequences to assign V, D and J gene segments. For a sequence to be retained, at least a six-nucleotide match to both a V gene segment and a J gene segment was required. A rearrangement was called productive if the CDR3 had no stop codons and remained in frame with V and J, and every other rearrangement was called non-productive. Following IMGT convention, CDR3 was defined as the stretch from the second conserved V-encoded cysteine to the conserved J-encoded phenylalanine. The earlier analysis of approximately 500 of the donors excluded sequences that lacked an unambiguous match to a single V gene segment. In an earlier analysis of several hundred of the donors, V segments were called functional above 56.7% productive rearrangements and were called segregating when the between-donor standard deviation exceeded 5%. A statistical classification framework was developed to diagnose cytomegalovirus status using the catalog of TCR beta chain sequences. A later analysis assigned V and J genes by comparing TCR nucleotide sequences with IMGT/GENE-DB human TR gene sequences. In a later analysis, CDR3 sequences and most-parsimonious VDJ recombination scenarios were assigned using the TCRdist pipeline. In a later analysis, each TCR beta chain was defined by its CDR3 amino acid sequence together with its V-gene family, and reads lacking a unique V-gene family were excluded. To address suspected cross-contamination and a sequencing artifact, a later analysis removed 550 to 750 highly shared, low-generation-probability nucleotide sequences. In a later analysis, a clonal expansion index for each public chain was calculated from normalized within-repertoire ranks of inferred template counts. In a later analysis, generation probabilities were computed with a VDJ recombination model fitted to out-of-frame rearrangements, and the resulting probabilities were checked against IGoR. Hypergeometric tests were used in a later analysis to score TCR-TCR, TCR-HLA and TCR-CMV co-occurrence, with a repertoire-size bias correction applied to the TCR pairs. In a later analysis, false discovery rates were estimated by permuting HLA or CMV assignments 20 times. A later analysis grouped co-occurring TCRs with DBSCAN, adding TCRdist sequence similarity when clustering within HLA-allele-positive subsets. Repertoires with fewer than 30,000 or more than 120,000 public chains, plus five repertoires with anomalous nucleotide sharing, were excluded from co-occurrence clustering. TCRdb re-hosts the immuneACCESS table, in-frame sequences only. Its copies lack some clones; in the studies checked, an unresolved V gene accounts for under half of them, and the cause for the rest is not known. That table gives V, J and clone size, and the DNA gave D and trimming. For this sample the table gives 100,000 to 120,000 clones, of which more than 70% were detected only once. The ten largest clones add up to 2.5% to 3% of the sample.

This TCR derives from a woman aged 55-69 years in good health and CMV-seropositive. The receptor chain draws on TRBV6-1 and TRBJ1-1; TRBD1 might be the D gene, on 5 matching bases. Input material: PBMCs. The CDR3 protein: CASNNEVQVGTEAFF. DNA sequence: TGTGCCAGCAATAACGAGGTACAGGTCGGCACTGAAGCTTTCTTT.